A selection of T cell receptor beta chains follows, all from one sample in a study of T cells in localized non-small cell lung cancer. The data were produced by immunoSEQ multiplex PCR, yet TCRdb's version contains in-frame clones alone and is incomplete. The table lists 100,000 to 150,000 clones, roughly 90% of them singletons. The sequenced sample was peripheral blood, obtained before any cancer treatment. The receptors shown here come from a female donor aged 60 or older with stage I lung adenocarcinoma. Both conserved end residues are part of each CDR3. D genes are given only for firm matches.

j_call,d_call,v_call,cdr3_aa,cdr3_nt
TRBJ1-2,-,TRBV5-1,CASSSPDRSGYTF,TGCGCCAGCAGCTCCCCCGACAGGTCGGGCTACACCTTC
TRBJ2-7,-,TRBV5-6,CASSLPGTDYEQYF,TGTGCCAGCAGCTTGCCGGGGACGGACTACGAGCAGTACTTC
TRBJ2-3,-,TRBV7-6,CASASTDTQYF,TGTGCCAGCGCATCCACAGATACGCAGTATTTT
TRBJ2-2,TRBD2,TRBV7-2,CASSVPPGLAVTGELFF,TGTGCCAGCAGCGTCCCCCCGGGACTAGCGGTCACCGGGGAGCTGTTTTTT
TRBJ2-3,-,TRBV7-3,CASSSYSTDTQYF,TGTGCCAGCAGCTCCTACTCCACAGATACGCAGTATTTT
TRBJ1-2,-,TRBV28,CASSLQLQGRSNYGYTF,TGTGCCAGCAGTTTACAACTTCAGGGACGCAGCAACTATGGCTACACCTTC
TRBJ2-1,-,TRBV16,CASSPLAYEQFF,TGTGCCAGCAGCCCCCTCGCGTATGAGCAGTTCTTC
TRBJ1-5,-,TRBV15,CATSRDRTAYSNQPQHF,TGTGCCACCAGCAGAGATCGGACAGCCTATAGCAATCAGCCCCAGCATTTT
TRBJ1-5,-,TRBV2,CASRGGQPQHF,TGTGCCAGCAGGGGGGGGCAGCCCCAGCATTTT
TRBJ1-2,-,TRBV5-4,CASSSARGQNGYTF,TGTGCCAGCAGCTCGGCCCGGGGTCAGAATGGCTACACCTTC
TRBJ1-2,TRBD1,TRBV28,CASSLEGTGSHGYTF,TGTGCCAGCAGTTTAGAGGGGACAGGGAGTCATGGCTACACCTTC
TRBJ1-1,-,TRBV6-5,CASSYLINTEAFF,TGTGCCAGCAGTTACTTAATAAACACTGAAGCTTTCTTT
TRBJ1-3,-,TRBV19,CASQGSVGNTIYF,TGTGCCAGCCAGGGGTCCGTCGGGAACACCATATATTTT
TRBJ1-2,-,TRBV27,CASSWGGGYGYTF,TGTGCCAGCAGTTGGGGGGGCGGGTATGGCTACACCTTC
TRBJ1-5,-,TRBV30,CAWSLQGFNQPQHF,TGTGCCTGGAGCTTGCAGGGGTTTAATCAGCCCCAGCATTTT